This T cell receptor beta chain comes out of a study of cytomegalovirus exposure and HLA in healthy donors. The CDR3 consists of 16 residues. Germline V gene sequence: CDR1 LNHDA, CDR2 SQIVND (reference sequence). The V and J ends lost 7 bases and 8 bases, in that order; junction bases with no gene match: 17. Primers: 60 Vbeta forward and 13 Jbeta reverse. The method was immunoSEQ multiplex PCR; TCRdb's version includes in-frame clones alone and lacks a portion of them. The sample lists roughly 170,000 clones, over 60% seen once, with 1.5% to 2% in the top ten. Study conclusions and caveats: Later analysis identified 17,000 or so TCR beta sequences associated with HLA alleles, using a false discovery rate threshold of 0.05. The sole available immune exposure information was CMV serostatus. Three of the chains that were CMV-associated were confirmed in vitro to be specific for CMV antigens.

As to this clone: Its target is not known.

The sequenced material came from PBMCs. This receptor was obtained from a woman in her twenties or thirties in good health and CMV-seronegative. This chain connects TRBV19 to TRBJ2-1; 7 positions agree with TRBD2. In DNA, the CDR3 is TGTGCCAGTACCCCCCGGGGGGATCCCCCCCCACATGAGCAGTTCTTC. This gives the protein CASTPRGDPPPHEQFF. Using reference TRBV19 and TRBJ2-1 for the parts outside the CDR3, the full variable domain is DGGITQSPKYLFRKEGQNVTLSCEQNLNHDAMYWYRQDPGQGLRLIYYSQIVNDFQKGDIAEGYSVSREKKESFPLTVTSAQKNPTAFYLCASTPRGDPPPHEQFFGPGTRLTVL.